Sequencing of this T cell receptor beta chain was carried out in a study of blood T cell repertoires in COVID-19. Study-level background: Sample material is recorded as cDNA or gDNA derived from T cells, B-cell-depleted T cells, or PBMCs.

Libraries were prepared by immunoSEQ multiplex PCR; TCRdb keeps only in-frame clonotypes and omits some of them. The table records some 190,000 clones, over 75% of them present only once. Germline CDR1 is MGHRA and CDR2 is YSYEKL. V shed 2 bases and J 2 bases; nucleotides not matched to a gene: 8. The CDR3 runs to 16 residues. The chain combines TRBV4-1 with TRBJ1-2, with TRBD1 matching over 7 bases. The TCR comes from a man aged 60-69 years with acute or convalescent COVID-19. Sequenced input: peripheral blood. CDR3 residues: CASSQPRQGRNYGYTF. CDR3 DNA sequence: TGCGCCAGCAGCCAACCCCGACAGGGACGGAACTATGGCTACACCTTC.